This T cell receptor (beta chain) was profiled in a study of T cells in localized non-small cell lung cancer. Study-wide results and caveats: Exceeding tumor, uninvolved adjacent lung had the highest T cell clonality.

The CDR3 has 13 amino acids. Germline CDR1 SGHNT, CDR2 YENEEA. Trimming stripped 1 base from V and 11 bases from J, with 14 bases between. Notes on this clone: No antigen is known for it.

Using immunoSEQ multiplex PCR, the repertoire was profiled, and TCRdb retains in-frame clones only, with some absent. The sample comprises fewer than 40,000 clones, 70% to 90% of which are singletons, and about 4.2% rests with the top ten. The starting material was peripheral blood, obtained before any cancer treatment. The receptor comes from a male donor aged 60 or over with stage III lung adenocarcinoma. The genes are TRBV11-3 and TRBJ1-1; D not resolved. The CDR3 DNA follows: TGTGCCAGCAGCTTAGGGGTCTCCGATGCGGCTTTCTTT. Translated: CASSLGVSDAAFF.